These 20 T cell receptor beta chains originate from one sample sequenced in a study of T cell responses to AZD1222 COVID-19 vaccine. TCRdb's table, derived via immunoSEQ multiplex PCR, lists solely in-frame clones and lacks some. Counted here are more than 95,000 clones, 93% occurring once; the ten biggest clones make up about 5%. The source was peripheral blood, collected on day 0 of AZD1222 vaccination. All receptors derive from an adult in good health.

The rearrangement links TRBV28 to TRBJ2-5, with D perhaps TRBD1 or TRBD2 (6 bases each). The CDR3 spans 16 residues. V lost 7 bases, J lost 4 bases, and 22 bases lay in between. The germline CDR1 and CDR2 sequences are MDHEN and SYDVKM. The CDR3 here is CASTTTGAGMGETQYF. CDR3 sequence (DNA): TGTGCCAGCACCACCACGGGGGCCGGGATGGGAGAGACCCAGTACTTC.

This clone came up once. The chain employs TRBV6-4 and TRBJ1-2; TRBD1 is a possible D gene (5 bases). Deletions cut 2 bases from V and 8 bases from J, with 18 bases between. This CDR3 comprises 15 residues. Per the germline V gene, CDR1 is MRHNA and CDR2 is SNTAGT. The chain's CDR3 is CASSDTPRGDRGYTF. DNA for the CDR3: TGTGCCAGCAGTGACACCCCTCGGGGGGATAGGGGCTACACCTTC.

The rearrangement uses TRBV30 and TRBJ1-6, with D perhaps TRBD1 (5 bases). CDR3 size: 14 residues. Per germline, CDR1 GTSNPN and CDR2 SVGIG (reference sequence). V was shortened by 2 bases and J by 10 bases, with 15 bases between the two germline ends. The CDR3 reads CAWSTSLTASPLHF. Here the CDR3 DNA reads TGTGCCTGGAGTACTTCCTTGACAGCCTCACCCCTCCACTTT.

The chain carries TRBV28 and TRBJ1-1, with 11 bases identical to TRBD1. CDR3 size: 16 residues. Germline CDR1 and CDR2: MDHEN and SYDVKM. V lost 10 bases, J lost 5 bases, and 15 bases stayed unmatched. DNA of the CDR3: TGTGCCAACCCTTTAAGCCGGGACAGGGGGGGGACTGAAGCTTTCTTT. Translating gives CANPLSRDRGGTEAFF.

The chain has TRBV24-1 and TRBJ2-7; no firm D call. Germline V gives CDR1 KGHDR, CDR2 SFDVKD. The CDR3 extends over 12 amino acids. Trimming shortened V by 5 bases and J by 2 bases, and 6 bases separated the two germline ends. CDR3 DNA sequence: TGTGCCACCAGTGTCCTGCCCTACGAGCAGTACTTC. Translating gives CATSVLPYEQYF.

This chain links TRBV30 with TRBJ1-2, with D maybe TRBD1 (6 bases). The CDR3 covers 13 residues. Germline V lookup: CDR1 GTSNPN, CDR2 SVGIG (reference sequence). Trimming removed 4 bases from V and 8 bases from J, with 17 bases in between. The CDR3 DNA reads as TGTGCCTGGACGACACAGGGATCTAGGGGCTACACCTTC. This encodes CAWTTQGSRGYTF.

This sequence joins TRBV6-2 or TRBV6-3 and TRBJ2-1; 7 nucleotides match TRBD1. The CDR3 sequence is 18 residues long. V was clipped by 2 bases and J by 0 bases; unmatched bases: 10. Per the germline V gene, CDR1 is MNHEY and CDR2 is SVGEGT. CDR3 sequence: CASSYTVERDSSYNEQFF. The CDR3 DNA is TGTGCCAGCAGTTACACGGTTGAAAGGGACAGCTCCTACAATGAGCAGTTCTTC.

This CDR3 is CASSYTYGGGLLYF. As DNA, the CDR3 is TGTGCCAGCAGTTACACCTACGGGGGTGGCTTATTGTATTTT. The chain links TRBV6-5 to TRBJ2-3, with D maybe TRBD2 (6 bases). Trimming removed 2 bases from V and 14 bases from J, with 20 bases in between. There are 14 residues in the CDR3. CDR1 and CDR2 (germline): MNHEY, SVGAGI.

J is TRBJ2-7 and V is TRBV28; 9 positions match TRBD1. This CDR3 contains 15 residues. V lost 5 bases and J lost 4; bases outside the gene matches: 9. The V gene's germline CDR1 is MDHEN and CDR2 SYDVKM. The CDR3: CASSRTGGAGYEQYF. The DNA for the CDR3 is TGTGCCAGCAGTCGAACAGGGGGCGCGGGGTACGAGCAGTACTTC.

The rearrangement uses TRBV12-1 and TRBJ1-2; TRBD1 is the table's D call, not checked against the DNA. TRBV12-1 is reported as a pseudogene. The length of the CDR3 is 14 residues. The CDR3 region has the DNA TGTGCCAGCAGCACCCCCGGACAGGGTCTTGGCTACACCTTC. This translates into CASSTPGQGLGYTF.

This chain connects TRBV28 to TRBJ2-2; the D gene is possibly TRBD1 (5 bases). Germline V gives CDR1 MDHEN, CDR2 SYDVKM. The V gene lost 6 bases and the J gene lost 3 bases, with 11 bases spanning the gap. This CDR3 has 14 residues. CDR3: CASSLRAYTGELFF. The CDR3 DNA sequence: TGTGCCAGCAGCCTCAGGGCGTACACCGGGGAGCTGTTTTTT. Full variable domain (rest looked up from reference TRBV28 and TRBJ2-2): DVKVTQSSRYLVKRTGEKVFLECVQDMDHENMFWYRQDPGLGLRLIYFSYDVKMKEKGDIPEGYSVSREKKERFSLILESASTNQTSMYLCASSLRAYTGELFFGEGSRLTVL.

This chain joins TRBV19 and TRBJ2-3, with a weak D call TRBD1 (6 bases). The V end was cut by 6 bases, the J end by 2 bases, with 15 bases between. This CDR3 is built from 15 residues. Germline V gives CDR1 LNHDA, CDR2 SQIVND (reference sequence). The DNA of the CDR3 is TGTGCCAGTAGCCAAACGGGACACTACACAGATACGCAGTATTTT. Encoded protein: CASSQTGHYTDTQYF.

The chain uses TRBV4-1 and TRBJ2-7; tentative D call: TRBD1 (6 bases). There are 14 residues in the CDR3. Trimming removed 2 bases at V and 4 bases at J, with 12 bases between. The germline CDR1 and CDR2 sequences are MGHRA and YSYEKL. The CDR3 here is CASSQTLRGYEQYF. In nucleotides, the CDR3 is TGCGCCAGCAGCCAAACCTTGAGGGGGTACGAGCAGTACTTC.

The chain is built from TRBV6-6 and TRBJ1-1; the D is unclear. The CDR3 is 14 amino acids. Trimming took off 3 bases at V and 11 bases at J, with 19 bases between the two ends. Germline CDR1 and CDR2: MNHNY and SVGAGI (reference sequence). The CDR3 reads CASSYRADLGEAFF. The CDR3 DNA sequence: TGTGCCAGCAGTTATCGGGCTGACTTAGGCGAGGCTTTCTTT.

The rearrangement joins TRBV16 to TRBJ1-4; TRBD1 is a possible D gene (6 bases). The CDR3 is 13 residues long. Germline CDR1 reads KGHSY; CDR2 reads FQNENV. V was pared by 4 bases and J by 13 bases, with 16 bases between. CDR3 sequence reads: CASSLLWDTGLFF. The CDR3 DNA reads TGTGCCAGCAGCCTCCTCTGGGACACGGGACTGTTTTTT. The full variable domain, rest sourced from reference TRBV16 and TRBJ1-4, is GEEVAQTPKHLVRGEGQKAKLYCAPIKGHSYVFWYQQVLKNEFKFLISFQNENVFDETGMPKERFSAKCLPNSPCSLEIQATKLEDSAVYFCASSLLWDTGLFFGSGTQLSVL.

This chain connects TRBV12-3 or TRBV12-4 to TRBJ1-2, with D possibly matching TRBD1 (5 bases). The CDR3 length is 13 residues. Trimming cost V 10 bases and J 8 bases, with 20 bases left between them. CDR3 region: CATWRQGGSGYTF. Written as DNA, the CDR3 is TGTGCCACCTGGCGTCAGGGTGGCTCCGGCTACACCTTC.

The rearrangement links TRBV6-6 to TRBJ1-5; D is undetermined. Trimming shortened V by 0 bases and J by 5 bases, and 2 bases separated the two germline ends. The CDR3 runs to 12 residues. Germline CDR1 reads MNHNY; CDR2 reads SVGAGI (reference sequence). The CDR3 loop is CASSYSYQPQHF. In DNA, the CDR3 is TGTGCCAGCAGTTACTCGTATCAGCCCCAGCATTTT.

The V call is TRBV28, the J call TRBJ1-2; no definite D call. Germline values: CDR1 MDHEN, CDR2 SYDVKM. The germline V and J ends were trimmed by 6 bases and 2 bases, with 10 bases remaining between them. The CDR3 has 13 amino acids. CDR3 loop: CASSIGRNYGYTF. CDR3 coding DNA: TGTGCCAGCAGCATTGGCAGAAACTATGGCTACACCTTC.

V is TRBV2 and J is TRBJ2-7; 7 bases match TRBD2. The CDR3 has 15 residues. V shed 5 bases, J shed 0 bases, and the junction held 7 bases outside the gene matches. Per germline, CDR1 SNHLY and CDR2 FYNNEI. The CDR3, as DNA: TGTGCCAGCAGTCACCCCGGGGGGAACTCCTACGAGCAGTACTTC. Translating gives CASSHPGGNSYEQYF.

This chain uses TRBV9 with TRBJ1-5; the D is unclear. Trimming stripped 0 bases from V and 2 bases from J, with 18 bases between. The CDR3 covers 18 residues. Germline CDR1 and CDR2: SGDLS and YYNGEE. The CDR3 region has the DNA TGTGCCAGCAGCGTAGAGTCCCCGGTCCAGGAGGGCAATCAGCCCCAGCATTTT. This gives the protein CASSVESPVQEGNQPQHF.